This T cell receptor beta chain was retrieved from a study of regulatory T cells in long-lasting Graves disease. HTBI primers from iRepertoire and Arm-PCR of CDR3 regions yielded the TCR beta libraries. TCRdb reprocessed the multiplex PCR reads with MiXCR, giving one entry per CDR3 protein. The sample lists roughly 450,000 distinct CDR3 sequences; less than 25% were seen once. Time point meaning: persistent/refractory GD, antithyroid drugs over 5 years with positive TRAb. PBMCs provided the RNA from which the TCR library was made. Patients of an endocrinology department in Xi'an, China, were included. This clonotype came up many times. No antigen is known for it. The germline V gene encodes CDR1 MDHEN and CDR2 SYDVKM. V gave up 3 bases and J gave up 1 base, with 15 bases separating them. The CDR3 contains 16 residues. Study findings and constraints: Repertoires from persistent disease leaned toward TRBV28, TRBJ1-2 and TRBJ2-5. The study found persistent patients shared more public clonotypes (roughly 3,000) than new patients (around 870).

The J gene is TRBJ2-5, the V gene TRBV28, with no clear D. Sequenced material: peripheral blood mononuclear cells (PBMCs), taken when the disease was refractory, from a patient treated with antithyroid drugs. The clonotype comes from a female donor with Graves disease. The CDR3 reads CASSFTPVPLQETQYF. In DNA, the CDR3 is TGTGCCAGCAGTTTTACCCCCGTTCCCCTCCAAGAGACCCAGTACTTC.